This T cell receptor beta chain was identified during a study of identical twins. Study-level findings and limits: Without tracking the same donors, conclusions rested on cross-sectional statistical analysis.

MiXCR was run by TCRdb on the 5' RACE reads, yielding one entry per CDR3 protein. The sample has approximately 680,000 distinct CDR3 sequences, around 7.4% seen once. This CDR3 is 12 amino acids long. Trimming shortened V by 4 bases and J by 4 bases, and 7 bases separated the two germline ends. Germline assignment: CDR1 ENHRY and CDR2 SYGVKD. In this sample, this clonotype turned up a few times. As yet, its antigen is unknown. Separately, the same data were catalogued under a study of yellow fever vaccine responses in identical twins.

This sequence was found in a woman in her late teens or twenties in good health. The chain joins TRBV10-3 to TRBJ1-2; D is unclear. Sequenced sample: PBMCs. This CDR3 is CAISGEVYGYTF. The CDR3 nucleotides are TGTGCCATCAGTGGAGAGGTCTATGGCTACACCTTC.